Below are 26 T cell receptor beta chains sequenced from a single sample in a study of blood T cell repertoires in COVID-19. The protocol was immunoSEQ multiplex PCR, while the TCRdb copy is restricted to in-frame clones and leaves out a portion. The sample shows some 150,000 clones, 60% to 80% of them seen only once. Sequenced input: PBMCs or T cells enriched from blood (not recorded which). These receptors were collected from a woman in her fifties or sixties who had recovered from COVID-19.

This clone occurred once. This rearrangement joins TRBV5-1 to TRBJ1-1, with a possible D match to TRBD1 (6 bases). The V and J ends lost 7 bases and 5 bases respectively, with 12 bases between them. Germline V CDR1 and CDR2: SGHRS, YFSETQ. The CDR3 length is 12 residues. The CDR3 region is CASGPQGTEAFF. The CDR3 DNA is TGCGCCAGCGGGCCCCAGGGGACTGAAGCTTTCTTT.

This chain uses TRBV5-1 with TRBJ2-3; no definite D call. Trimming shortened V by 4 bases and J by 2 bases, and 11 bases separated the two germline ends. From germline, CDR1 is SGHRS and CDR2 YFSETQ. CDR3 size: 14 residues. CDR3 protein: CASSVTGTTDTQYF. In DNA, the CDR3 is TGCGCCAGCAGCGTGACTGGAACCACAGATACGCAGTATTTT.

This CDR3 reads CASSLVPGLAGATQETQYF. The CDR3 DNA is TGTGCCAGCAGCTTAGTTCCGGGACTAGCGGGGGCGACCCAAGAGACCCAGTACTTC. The rearrangement links TRBV11-2 to TRBJ2-5, with 14 bases matching TRBD2. This CDR3 has 19 amino acids. Germline V lookup: CDR1 SGHAT, CDR2 FQNNGV. Trimming took 1 base from V and 1 from J; bases not matched to a gene: 8.

This sequence joins TRBV27 and TRBJ2-7; D not certain. Trimming took 10 bases from V and 5 from J, leaving 9 bases between them. In germline, CDR1 is MNHEY, CDR2 SMNVEV (reference sequence). The CDR3 sequence is 10 residues long. The DNA for the CDR3 is TGTGCCAACCTCTCAGACGAGCAGTACTTC. Translation: CANLSDEQYF.

The CDR3 DNA reads as TGTGCCAGCAGTTACGGGGGACTAGCAGAAGAGACCCAGTACTTC. It codes for CASSYGGLAEETQYF. The V call is TRBV6-2 or TRBV6-3, the J call TRBJ2-5; 9 nucleotides agree with TRBD2. J was trimmed by 3 bases and V by 2 bases; bases with no gene match: 4. CDR3 size: 15 residues. CDR1 is MNHEY and CDR2 is SVGEGT in the germline V gene.

The chain carries TRBV24-1 and TRBJ2-7; 16 bases agree with TRBD2. The germline gives CDR1 KGHDR, CDR2 SFDVKD. The CDR3 loop spans 17 amino acids. With 7 bases clipped from V and 0 bases from J, the junction kept 5 bases outside the gene matches. The chain's CDR3 is CATRGTSGRAASYEQYF. The DNA for the CDR3 is TGTGCCACCAGGGGGACTAGCGGGAGGGCCGCCTCCTACGAGCAGTACTTC.

This chain joins TRBV19 and TRBJ2-1, with a tentative D call TRBD2 (5 bases). Germline-derived CDR1 and CDR2 are LNHDA and SQIVND (reference sequence). Trimming shortened V by 6 bases and J by 7 bases, and 16 bases separated the two germline ends. The CDR3 extends over 14 amino acids. CDR3 residues: CASSGLNRANEQFF. DNA for the CDR3: TGTGCCAGTAGCGGACTCAACCGGGCGAATGAGCAGTTCTTC.

CDR3: CASSVEGAPYGYTF. CDR3 coding DNA: TGTGCCAGCAGTGTGGAGGGGGCCCCCTATGGCTACACCTTC. This sequence joins TRBV2 and TRBJ1-2; TRBD1 matches at 7 bases. The CDR3 sequence is 14 residues long. The trim removed 4 bases at V and 4 bases at J, leaving 6 bases unmatched. The germline V gene encodes CDR1 SNHLY and CDR2 FYNNEI.

The CDR3 DNA is TGTGCCAGCAGTTACCCAGTTAGGCGGGGGGAGGACGAGCAGTACTTC. It is translated as CASSYPVRRGEDEQYF. The chain couples TRBV6-5 to TRBJ2-7, with 8 bases fitting TRBD2. Germline V gives CDR1 MNHEY, CDR2 SVGAGI. The CDR3 is 16 residues long. V shed 2 bases, J shed 5 bases, and the junction held 11 bases outside the gene matches.

The chain employs TRBV5-1 and TRBJ1-3; D not resolved. V lost 0 bases and J lost 4, with 14 bases in between. Germline V lookup: CDR1 SGHRS, CDR2 YFSETQ. This CDR3 has 16 residues. Here the CDR3 DNA reads TGCGCCAGCAGCTTGGAGGGTACGGGGTTAGGAAACACCATATATTTT. It is translated as CASSLEGTGLGNTIYF.

V is TRBV19 and J is TRBJ2-7, with 8 bases matching TRBD1. The CDR3 contains 19 residues. Germline lookup yields CDR1 LNHDA and CDR2 SQIVND (reference sequence). V gave up 2 bases and J gave up 0 bases; unmatched junction bases: 15. CDR3 sequence (DNA): TGTGCCAGTAGTATAACCGGGACAGGTCATTCGAGGGGCTCCTACGAGCAGTACTTC. It yields the protein CASSITGTGHSRGSYEQYF.

The V call is TRBV27, the J call TRBJ2-2, with D perhaps matching TRBD2 (6 bases). Trimming left V 6 bases short and J 0 bases short, with 14 bases between. The germline V gene has CDR1 MNHEY and CDR2 SMNVEV (reference sequence). The CDR3 is 16 residues long. The CDR3 loop is CASSRHGSTNTGELFF. Here the CDR3 DNA reads TGTGCCAGCAGCAGGCACGGGAGTACGAACACCGGGGAGCTGTTTTTT.

The J gene is TRBJ1-4, the V gene TRBV9; unclear D gene. CDR1 SGDLS and CDR2 YYNGEE come from the germline V gene. V dropped 4 bases and J dropped 10 bases, with 20 bases sitting between them. There are 15 residues in the CDR3. The CDR3 sequence is CASSPEGPPFGKLFF. Here the CDR3 DNA reads TGTGCCAGCAGCCCAGAGGGTCCCCCGTTCGGAAAACTGTTTTTT.

This chain joins TRBV7-9 and TRBJ1-6; 11 bases align to TRBD1. The junction had 4 bases not matched to a gene; V was cut back by 5 bases and J by 7 bases. The germline CDR1 and CDR2 sequences are SEHNR and FQNEAQ (reference sequence). The CDR3 is 15 residues long. CDR3 in amino acids: CASSPRDRGNSPLHF. CDR3 DNA: TGTGCCAGCAGCCCGAGGGACAGGGGGAATTCACCCCTCCACTTT.

The V and J genes are TRBV19 and TRBJ1-2; 8 bases fit TRBD1. The CDR3 extends over 14 amino acids. After removal of 3 bases from V and 5 bases from J, the junction contained 5 bases not matched to a gene. Germline values: CDR1 LNHDA, CDR2 SQIVND (reference sequence). The CDR3 region is CASSIGTGPYGYTF. CDR3 in DNA: TGTGCCAGTAGTATTGGGACAGGTCCTTATGGCTACACCTTC.

The chain carries TRBV28 and TRBJ1-2; 12 bases match TRBD1. V shed 5 bases, J shed 8 bases, and the junction held 15 bases outside the gene matches. CDR1 is MDHEN, CDR2 SYDVKM, per germline. This CDR3 has 17 amino acids. CDR3: CASSPGGTGGSRKGYTF. The CDR3 region has the DNA TGTGCCAGCAGTCCAGGGGGGACAGGGGGCTCTCGGAAGGGCTACACCTTC.

This chain connects TRBV6-1 to TRBJ2-3; TRBD2 might be the D (6 bases). The V end was cut by 4 bases, the J end by 8 bases, with 22 bases between. Germline V gene sequence: CDR1 MNHNS, CDR2 SASEGT. This CDR3 region has 16 residues. The CDR3 coding sequence is TGTGCCAGCAGTGCCCTGGGGAGGCCCGAGCATGGTACGCAGTATTTT. This sequence encodes CASSALGRPEHGTQYF.

The chain employs TRBV18 and TRBJ1-2; TRBD1 matches at 10 bases. This CDR3 has 15 residues. CDR1 is KGHSH and CDR2 is LQKENI in the germline V gene. V gave up 3 bases and J gave up 5 bases; unmatched junction bases: 6. CDR3 nucleotide sequence: TGTGCCAGCTCACCGGGACAGGGGAATCCTTATGGCTACACCTTC. Amino acids: CASSPGQGNPYGYTF. Looking up the rest from reference TRBV18 and TRBJ1-2 gives the full variable domain: NAGVMQNPRHLVRRRGQEARLRCSPMKGHSHVYWYRQLPEEGLKFMVYLQKENIIDESGMPKERFSAEFPKEGPSILRIQQVVRGDSAAYFCASSPGQGNPYGYTFGSGTRLTVV.

The genes are TRBV23-1 and TRBJ1-1; no reliable D call. TRBV23-1 is designated an ORF whose function remains uncertain. This CDR3 is 16 amino acids long. V was cut by 2 bases and J by 0 bases, with 13 bases left in between. The chain's CDR3 is CASSQVGGQLNTEAFF. The CDR3, as DNA: TGCGCCAGCAGTCAAGTAGGAGGGCAGTTGAACACTGAAGCTTTCTTT.

This clone showed up just a few times. The rearrangement uses TRBV19 and TRBJ2-2; 11 bases are shared with TRBD2. Germline CDR1 is LNHDA and CDR2 is SQIVND (reference sequence). With V trimmed by 7 bases and J by 4 bases, 2 bases remained unmatched. The CDR3 sequence is 14 residues long. This chain's CDR3 is CASIGTSGTGELFF. The CDR3 DNA reads TGTGCCAGTATCGGGACTAGCGGCACCGGGGAGCTGTTTTTT.

The chain joins TRBV9 to TRBJ1-2; 7 positions match TRBD1. The CDR3 consists of 13 residues. V shed 0 bases and J 6 bases; nucleotides not matched to a gene: 2. Germline V lookup: CDR1 SGDLS, CDR2 YYNGEE. This CDR3 is CASSVGQGNGYTF. In nucleotides, the CDR3 is TGTGCCAGCAGCGTAGGACAGGGCAATGGCTACACCTTC. The full variable domain, completed using reference TRBV9 and TRBJ1-2, is DSGVTQTPKHLITATGQRVTLRCSPRSGDLSVYWYQQSLDQGLQFLIQYYNGEERAKGNILERFSAQQFPDLHSELNLSSLELGDSALYFCASSVGQGNGYTFGSGTRLTVV.

This clone has just one count. This chain connects TRBV24-1 to TRBJ2-3; perhaps TRBD2 as D (6 bases). Trimming removed 7 bases at V and 9 bases at J, with 13 bases between. The CDR3 has 12 amino acids. CDR1 KGHDR and CDR2 SFDVKD come from the germline V gene. The CDR3 region is CATSRGGATQYF. For the CDR3, the DNA is TGTGCCACCAGCCGGGGCGGGGCAACGCAGTATTTT.

Only a few counts were recorded for this clone. The chain is built from TRBV6-5 and TRBJ2-1; TRBD1 matches at 10 bases. The V and J ends lost 5 bases and 8 bases, in that order; junction bases with no gene match: 9. Germline CDR1 and CDR2: MNHEY and SVGAGI. CDR3 size: 15 residues. CDR3 nucleotides: TGTGCCAGCAGTAAGGACAGGGGGTTAGTAGATGAGCAGTTCTTC. It codes for CASSKDRGLVDEQFF.

This clone was seen many times. V and J are TRBV19 and TRBJ1-2; 8 bases match TRBD1. This CDR3 is built from 15 residues. V lost 5 bases and J lost 6; bases outside the gene matches: 11. The germline CDR1 and CDR2 sequences are LNHDA and SQIVND (reference sequence). For the CDR3, the DNA is TGTGCCAGTAGTCCTTGGGACAGGAACTCAAATGGCTACACCTTC. Its translation is CASSPWDRNSNGYTF.

With regard to this clone: Within the sample, other DNA sequences also encode this same CDR3. The CDR3 loop is CATSDLGNEQFF. CDR3 sequence (DNA): TGTGCCACCAGTGATCTAGGTAATGAGCAGTTCTTC. This sequence joins TRBV24-1 and TRBJ2-1; D is ambiguous. Germline V gene data show CDR1 as KGHDR and CDR2 as SFDVKD. The CDR3 loop spans 12 amino acids. V was cut by 3 bases and J by 7 bases, with 6 bases left in between.

The chain combines TRBV30 with TRBJ2-6; unclear D gene. The V gene's germline CDR1 is GTSNPN and CDR2 SVGIG (reference sequence). V shed 5 bases and J shed 2 bases, with 10 bases lying between them. The CDR3 is 14 residues long. The CDR3 sequence is CAWQRITGANVLTF. In DNA, the CDR3 is TGTGCCTGGCAGCGAATTACTGGGGCCAACGTCCTGACTTTC.